These 18 T cell receptor beta chains were sequenced from one sample in a study of control samples from healthy donors and cancer patients. The assay was immunoSEQ multiplex PCR, and TCRdb's table has in-frame clones only and misses some. The sample has 150,000 to 200,000 clones; roughly 91% are singletons. The sample comprised blood. These receptors all stem from a woman in her 30s in good health.

The chain links TRBV4-1 to TRBJ2-5, with a tentative D call TRBD2 (6 bases). V was pared by 4 bases and J by 1 base, with 13 bases between. The CDR3 is 15 residues long. The germline gives CDR1 MGHRA, CDR2 YSYEKL. CDR3 nucleotide sequence: TGCGCCAGCAGCCGGTCCGGGACTCCCCAAGAGACCCAGTACTTC. It codes for CASSRSGTPQETQYF.

The chain uses TRBV28 and TRBJ2-3, with 12 bases identical to TRBD2. The V segment lost 5 bases and the J segment 0 bases; nucleotides outside the gene matches: 0. This CDR3 spans 15 amino acids. CDR1 and CDR2 (germline): MDHEN, SYDVKM. CDR3 loop: CASSGTSGSTDTQYF. The CDR3 coding sequence is TGTGCCAGCAGTGGGACTAGCGGGAGCACAGATACGCAGTATTTT.

The chain couples TRBV29-1 to TRBJ2-5; 8 bases map to TRBD2. Unmatched junction bases numbered 2, after V lost 3 bases and J lost 5 bases. CDR3 length equals 12 residues. Germline assignment: CDR1 SQVTM and CDR2 ANQGSEA. CDR3 in DNA: TGCAGCGTTGATTCTAGCGGGGAGACCCAGTACTTC. Protein product: CSVDSSGETQYF.

The chain carries TRBV7-9 and TRBJ1-2; D unresolved. The germline gives CDR1 SEHNR, CDR2 FQNEAQ (reference sequence). The CDR3 has 10 amino acids. V gave up 8 bases and J gave up 4 bases, with 5 bases separating them. CDR3 nucleotides: TGTGCCAGCGCCCCCTATGGCTACACCTTC. This codes for CASAPYGYTF.

This chain uses TRBV21-1 with TRBJ1-5; no DNA check was done on the table's D call, TRBD1. TRBV21-1 is listed as a pseudogene. The CDR3 is made up of 14 amino acids. This CDR3 is CASNGQGSPQPQHF. CDR3 sequence (DNA): TGTGCCAGCAACGGACAGGGATCCCCTCAGCCCCAGCATTTT.

This clone was seen a single time. The chain recombines TRBV29-1 with TRBJ1-2; D not certain. The V and J ends lost 1 base and 2 bases respectively, with 11 bases between them. Germline lookup yields CDR1 SQVTM and CDR2 ANQGSEA. This CDR3 comprises 14 residues. The CDR3 DNA reads TGCAGCGTTGAAGTGCGGAGTTCCAACTATGGCTACACCTTC. Translating it yields CSVEVRSSNYGYTF.

The J gene is TRBJ1-5, the V gene TRBV10-1; 8 nucleotides align to TRBD1. The CDR3 runs to 13 residues. J lost 5 bases, V lost 3 bases, and 0 bases had no gene match. Germline-derived CDR1 and CDR2 are WNHNN and SYGVQD (reference sequence). DNA of the CDR3: TGCGCCAGCAGTGACAGGGGGCATCAGCCCCAGCATTTT. This sequence encodes CASSDRGHQPQHF.

This chain uses TRBV7-2 with TRBJ1-6, with unresolved D. This CDR3 is built from 13 residues. The V end was cut by 1 base, the J end by 6 bases, with 4 bases between. Germline CDR1 and CDR2: SGHTA and FQGNSA. The CDR3 nucleotides are TGTGCCAGCAGCTTAGAGGTTAATTCACCCCTCCACTTT. Its translation: CASSLEVNSPLHF.

The genes are TRBV24-1 and TRBJ1-2; D gene ambiguous. In germline, CDR1 is KGHDR, CDR2 SFDVKD. The CDR3 runs 13 residues. V was cut by 5 bases and J by 0 bases, with 6 bases left in between. The CDR3 sequence is CATSVGPNYGYTF. In DNA, the CDR3 is TGTGCCACCAGTGTCGGGCCTAACTATGGCTACACCTTC.

This chain connects TRBV19 to TRBJ1-3, with no clear D. Trimming shortened V by 3 bases and J by 0 bases, and 9 bases separated the two germline ends. The germline V gene encodes CDR1 LNHDA and CDR2 SQIVND (reference sequence). This CDR3 region has 15 residues. The CDR3 loop reads CASSIGPISGNTIYF. In DNA form, the CDR3 reads TGTGCCAGTAGTATCGGACCGATCTCTGGAAACACCATATATTTT. Complete variable domain (other parts from reference TRBV19 and TRBJ1-3): DGGITQSPKYLFRKEGQNVTLSCEQNLNHDAMYWYRQDPGQGLRLIYYSQIVNDFQKGDIAEGYSVSREKKESFPLTVTSAQKNPTAFYLCASSIGPISGNTIYFGEGSWLTVV.

The chain is built from TRBV6-5 and TRBJ2-7; D might be TRBD1 (6 bases). Germline V gives CDR1 MNHEY, CDR2 SVGAGI. The CDR3 runs to 15 residues. V was trimmed by 5 bases and J by 0 bases, leaving 14 bases between them. CDR3 in DNA: TGTGCCAGCAGTACCCGAGACAGGAACTCCTACGAGCAGTACTTC. This encodes CASSTRDRNSYEQYF.

The chain joins TRBV19 to TRBJ2-3; TRBD1 matches at 10 bases. After removal of 7 bases from V and 2 bases from J, the junction contained 6 bases not matched to a gene. Germline V gives CDR1 LNHDA, CDR2 SQIVND (reference sequence). CDR3 size: 15 residues. The CDR3 reads CASTRTGGTTDTQYF. CDR3 in DNA: TGTGCCAGTACCAGGACAGGGGGGACCACAGATACGCAGTATTTT.

J is TRBJ2-7 and V is TRBV9; the match to TRBD2 covers 13 bases. The CDR3 is 15 amino acids. Looked up from germline, CDR1 is SGDLS and CDR2 is YYNGEE. V was clipped by 4 bases and J by 5 bases; unmatched bases: 6. The CDR3 region is CASSRGLAGRDEQYF. CDR3 coding DNA: TGTGCCAGCAGCCGGGGACTAGCGGGAAGGGACGAGCAGTACTTC.

J is TRBJ1-1 and V is TRBV30; perhaps TRBD1 as D (6 bases). From germline, CDR1 is GTSNPN and CDR2 SVGIG (reference sequence). V was clipped by 8 bases and J by 5 bases, with 12 bases between them. The CDR3 length is 11 residues. CDR3 nucleotides: TGTGCCCAGGGGCGGTGGACTGAAGCTTTCTTT. Its protein is CAQGRWTEAFF.

This chain uses TRBV6-5 with TRBJ2-1; 12 bases map to TRBD2. The CDR3 totals 16 residues. CDR1 and CDR2 from the germline V gene are MNHEY and SVGAGI. The ends lost 2 bases at V and 6 bases at J; junction bases unmatched: 5. The CDR3, as DNA: TGTGCCAGCAGTTACAGGGGGACTAGCGGGTTCAATGAGCAGTTCTTC. Its protein is CASSYRGTSGFNEQFF.

This chain links TRBV7-3 with TRBJ2-3, with TRBD2 matching over 13 bases. Germline CDR1 reads SGHTA; CDR2 reads FQGTGA. This CDR3 region has 16 residues. Trimming took 5 bases from V and 1 from J; bases not matched to a gene: 3. This CDR3 is CASSRTSGSGTDTQYF. CDR3 bases: TGTGCCAGCAGCCGGACTAGCGGGAGTGGCACAGATACGCAGTATTTT.

This clone has just one count. This sequence joins TRBV19 and TRBJ2-7, with 7 bases that match TRBD2. V shed 7 bases, J shed 4 bases, and the junction held 13 bases outside the gene matches. Germline CDR1 is LNHDA and CDR2 is SQIVND (reference sequence). The CDR3 is 15 amino acids. CDR3 in amino acids: CASTNNRAGTYEQYF. The CDR3 nucleotides are TGTGCCAGTACCAATAACAGAGCGGGAACGTACGAGCAGTACTTC.

The chain joins TRBV6-4 to TRBJ2-1, with 8 positions matching TRBD1. CDR3 length equals 14 residues. Trimming took 0 bases from V and 6 from J; bases not matched to a gene: 1. Germline V gene sequence: CDR1 MRHNA, CDR2 SNTAGT. CDR3 sequence: CASSDSGQANEQFF. In DNA form, the CDR3 reads TGTGCCAGCAGTGACTCGGGACAGGCCAATGAGCAGTTCTTC.